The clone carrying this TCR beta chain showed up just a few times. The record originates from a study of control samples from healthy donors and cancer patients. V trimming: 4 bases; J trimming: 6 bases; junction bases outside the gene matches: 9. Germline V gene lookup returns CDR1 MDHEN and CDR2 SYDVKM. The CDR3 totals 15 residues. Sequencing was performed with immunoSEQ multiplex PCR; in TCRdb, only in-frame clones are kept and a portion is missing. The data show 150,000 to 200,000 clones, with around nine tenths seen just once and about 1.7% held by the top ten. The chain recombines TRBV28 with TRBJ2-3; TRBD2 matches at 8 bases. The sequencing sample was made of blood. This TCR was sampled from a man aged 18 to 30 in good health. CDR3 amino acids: CASSSTRGGVDTQYF. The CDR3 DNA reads TGTGCCAGCAGTTCCACACGGGGGGGTGTGGATACGCAGTATTTT.